The clone carrying this TCR beta chain was seen once. The assay was immunoSEQ multiplex PCR, and TCRdb's table has in-frame clones only and misses some. The sample lists about 48,000 clones; 88% were seen once. The data are from a study of T cell changes during pregnancy in multiple sclerosis. Trimming pared 3 bases from V and 0 bases from J, leaving 10 bases between. Germline CDR1 reads SGDLS; CDR2 reads YYNGEE. This CDR3 has 15 amino acids. The chain employs TRBV9 and TRBJ1-5; D not resolved. This sequence originates from a female donor with multiple sclerosis, enrolled in a pregnancy study. Sequenced here: CD4+ T cells from peripheral blood mononuclear cells, sampled in the second trimester of pregnancy. CDR3 sequence reads: CASSAGVYSNQPQHF. CDR3 bases: TGTGCCAGCAGCGCTGGAGTTTATAGCAATCAGCCCCAGCATTTT. Complete variable domain (other parts from reference TRBV9 and TRBJ1-5): DSGVTQTPKHLITATGQRVTLRCSPRSGDLSVYWYQQSLDQGLQFLIQYYNGEERAKGNILERFSAQQFPDLHSELNLSSLELGDSALYFCASSAGVYSNQPQHFGDGTRLSIL.